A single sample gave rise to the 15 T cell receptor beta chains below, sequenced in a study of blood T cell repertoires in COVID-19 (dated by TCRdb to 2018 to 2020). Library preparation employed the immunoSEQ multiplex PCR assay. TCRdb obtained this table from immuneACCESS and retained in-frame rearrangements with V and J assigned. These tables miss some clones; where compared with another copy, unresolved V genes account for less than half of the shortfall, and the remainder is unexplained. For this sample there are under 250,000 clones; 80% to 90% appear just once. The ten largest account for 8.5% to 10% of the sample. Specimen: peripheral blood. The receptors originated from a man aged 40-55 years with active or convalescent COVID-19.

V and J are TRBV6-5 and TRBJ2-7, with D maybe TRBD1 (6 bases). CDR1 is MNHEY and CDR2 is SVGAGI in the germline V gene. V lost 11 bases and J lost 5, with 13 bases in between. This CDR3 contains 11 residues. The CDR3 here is CAAGRGDEQYF. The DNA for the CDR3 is TGTGCCGCCGGCAGGGGCGACGAGCAGTACTTC.

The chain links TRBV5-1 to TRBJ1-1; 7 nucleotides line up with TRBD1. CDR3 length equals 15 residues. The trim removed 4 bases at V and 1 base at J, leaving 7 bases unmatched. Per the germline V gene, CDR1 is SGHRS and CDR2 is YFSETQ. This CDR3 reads CASSPPTGRNTEAFF. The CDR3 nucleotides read TGCGCCAGCAGCCCCCCGACAGGGCGGAACACTGAAGCTTTCTTT.

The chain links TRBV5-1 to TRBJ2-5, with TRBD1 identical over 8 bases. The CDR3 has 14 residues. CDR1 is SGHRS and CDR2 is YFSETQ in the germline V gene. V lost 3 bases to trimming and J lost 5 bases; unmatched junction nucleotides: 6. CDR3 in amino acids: CASSSRPGGETQYF. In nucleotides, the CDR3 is TGCGCCAGCAGCTCAAGACCAGGGGGCGAGACCCAGTACTTC.

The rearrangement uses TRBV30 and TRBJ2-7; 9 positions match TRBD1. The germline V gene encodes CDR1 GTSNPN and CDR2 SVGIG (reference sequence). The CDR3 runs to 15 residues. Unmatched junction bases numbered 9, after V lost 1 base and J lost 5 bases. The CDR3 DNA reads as TGTGCCTGGAGTGGTCTCCGGACAGGGGTGGACGAGCAGTACTTC. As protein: CAWSGLRTGVDEQYF. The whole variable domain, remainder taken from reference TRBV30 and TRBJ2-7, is SQTIHQWPATLVQPVGSPLSLECTVEGTSNPNLYWYRQAAGRGLQLLFYSVGIGQISSEVPQNLSASRPQDRQFILSSKKLLLSDSGFYLCAWSGLRTGVDEQYFGPGTRLTVT.

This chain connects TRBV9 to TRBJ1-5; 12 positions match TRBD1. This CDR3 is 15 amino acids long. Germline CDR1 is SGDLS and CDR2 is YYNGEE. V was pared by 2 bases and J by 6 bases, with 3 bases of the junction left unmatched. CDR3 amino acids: CASSVGQGAFQPQHF. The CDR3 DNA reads TGTGCCAGCAGCGTGGGACAGGGGGCCTTTCAGCCCCAGCATTTT.

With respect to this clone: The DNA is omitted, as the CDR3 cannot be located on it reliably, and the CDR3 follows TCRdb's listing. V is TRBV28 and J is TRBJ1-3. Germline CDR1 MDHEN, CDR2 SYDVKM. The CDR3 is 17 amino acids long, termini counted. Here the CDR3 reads CASSFGSGWVSGNTIYF.

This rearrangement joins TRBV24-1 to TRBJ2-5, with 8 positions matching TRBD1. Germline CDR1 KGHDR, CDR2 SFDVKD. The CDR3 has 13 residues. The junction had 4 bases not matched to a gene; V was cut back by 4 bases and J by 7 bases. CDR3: CATSDTQGGTQYF. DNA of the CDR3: TGTGCCACCAGTGACACACAGGGGGGGACCCAGTACTTC.

The CDR3 sequence is CASSPPGGHHPGNEQFF. CDR3 DNA sequence: TGTGCCAGCAGCCCCCCAGGTGGACACCACCCGGGTAATGAGCAGTTCTTC. The chain has TRBV7-9 and TRBJ2-1; D may be TRBD1 (5 bases). Germline V gene data show CDR1 as SEHNR and CDR2 as FQNEAQ (reference sequence). The CDR3 length is 17 residues. Trimming removed 5 bases at V and 7 bases at J, with 24 bases between.

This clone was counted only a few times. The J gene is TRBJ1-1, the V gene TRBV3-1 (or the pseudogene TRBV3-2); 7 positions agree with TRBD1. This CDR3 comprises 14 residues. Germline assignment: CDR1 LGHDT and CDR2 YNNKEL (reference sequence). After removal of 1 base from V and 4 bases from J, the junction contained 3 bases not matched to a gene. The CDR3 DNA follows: TGTGCCAGCAGCCAAGTAGGGGGCGTCACTGAAGCTTTCTTT. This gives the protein CASSQVGGVTEAFF.

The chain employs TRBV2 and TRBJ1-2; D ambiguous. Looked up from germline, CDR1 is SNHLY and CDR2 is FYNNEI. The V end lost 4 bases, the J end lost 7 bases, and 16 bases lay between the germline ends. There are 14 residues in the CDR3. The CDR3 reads CASSAGPGGGGYTF. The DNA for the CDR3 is TGTGCCAGCAGTGCCGGGCCCGGAGGAGGTGGCTACACCTTC.

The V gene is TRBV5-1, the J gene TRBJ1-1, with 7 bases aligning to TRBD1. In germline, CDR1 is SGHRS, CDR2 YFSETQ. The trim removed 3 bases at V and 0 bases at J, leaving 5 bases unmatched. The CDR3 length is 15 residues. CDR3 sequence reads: CASSYRDSMNTEAFF. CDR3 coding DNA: TGCGCCAGCAGCTACCGGGACAGCATGAACACTGAAGCTTTCTTT. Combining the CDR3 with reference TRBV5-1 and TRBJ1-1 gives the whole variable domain KAGVTQTPRYLIKTRGQQVTLSCSPISGHRSVSWYQQTPGQGLQFLFEYFSETQRNKGNFPGRFSGRQFSNSRSEMNVSTLELGDSALYLCASSYRDSMNTEAFFGQGTRLTVV.

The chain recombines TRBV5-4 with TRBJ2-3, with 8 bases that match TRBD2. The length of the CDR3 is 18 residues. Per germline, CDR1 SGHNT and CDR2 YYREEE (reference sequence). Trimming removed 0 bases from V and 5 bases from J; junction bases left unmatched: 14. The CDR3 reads CASSLDVSAGGRGDTQYF. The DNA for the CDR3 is TGTGCCAGCAGCTTGGATGTGTCGGCGGGGGGCCGTGGAGATACGCAGTATTTT.

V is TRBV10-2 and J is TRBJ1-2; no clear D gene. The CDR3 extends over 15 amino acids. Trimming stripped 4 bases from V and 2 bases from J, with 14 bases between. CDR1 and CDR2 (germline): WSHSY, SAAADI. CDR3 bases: TGCGCCAGCAGTGGCTCACTCGCGGCAAACTATGGCTACACCTTC. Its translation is CASSGSLAANYGYTF.

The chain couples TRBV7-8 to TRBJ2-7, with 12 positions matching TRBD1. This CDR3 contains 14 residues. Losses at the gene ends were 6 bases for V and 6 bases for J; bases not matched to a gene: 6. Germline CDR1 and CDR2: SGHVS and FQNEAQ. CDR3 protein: CASRKGTGGGEQYF. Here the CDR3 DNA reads TGTGCCAGCAGGAAGGGGACAGGGGGCGGCGAGCAGTACTTC.

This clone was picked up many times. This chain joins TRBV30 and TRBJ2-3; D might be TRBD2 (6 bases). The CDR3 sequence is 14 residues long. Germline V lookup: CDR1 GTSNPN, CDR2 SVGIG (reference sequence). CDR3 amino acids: CANGGWASTDTQYF. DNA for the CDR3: TGTGCGAACGGAGGGTGGGCTAGCACAGATACGCAGTATTTT.